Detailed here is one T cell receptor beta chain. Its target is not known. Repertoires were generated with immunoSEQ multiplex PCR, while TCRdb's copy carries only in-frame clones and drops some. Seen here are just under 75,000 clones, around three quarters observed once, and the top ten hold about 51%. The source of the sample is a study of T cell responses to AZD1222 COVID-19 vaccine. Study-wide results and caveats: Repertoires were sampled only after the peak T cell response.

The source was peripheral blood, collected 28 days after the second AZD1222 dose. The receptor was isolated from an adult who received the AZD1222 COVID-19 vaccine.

CDR3 coding DNA: TGTGCCAGCACCGATAGCTCTGGGGCCAACGTCCTGACTTTC. Translated: CASTDSSGANVLTF. The J gene is TRBJ2-6, the V gene TRBV6-5, with no clear D. This CDR3 has 14 amino acids. Trimming stripped 7 bases from V and 0 bases from J, with 7 bases between. Germline V CDR1 and CDR2: MNHEY, SVGAGI.